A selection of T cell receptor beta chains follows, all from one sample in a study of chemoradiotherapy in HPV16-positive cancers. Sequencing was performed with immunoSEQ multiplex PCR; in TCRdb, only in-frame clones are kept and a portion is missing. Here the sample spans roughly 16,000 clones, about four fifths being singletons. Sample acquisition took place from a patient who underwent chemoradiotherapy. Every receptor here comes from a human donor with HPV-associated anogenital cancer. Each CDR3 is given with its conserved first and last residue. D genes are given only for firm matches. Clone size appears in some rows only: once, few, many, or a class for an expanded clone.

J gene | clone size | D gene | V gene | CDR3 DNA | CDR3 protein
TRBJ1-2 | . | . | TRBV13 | TGTGCCAGCAGCTTGAGGGCCGACTATGGCTACACCTTC | CASSLRADYGYTF
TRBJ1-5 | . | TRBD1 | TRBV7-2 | TGTGCCAGCAGCTTAGAAACAGGGGTCAATCAGCCCCAGCATTTT | CASSLETGVNQPQHF
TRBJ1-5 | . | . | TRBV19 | TGTGCCAGTAGTATGGTGGGGGGGGATCAGCCCCAGCATTTT | CASSMVGGDQPQHF
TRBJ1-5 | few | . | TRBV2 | TGTGCCAGCATGAGACGGAGAAGCAATCAGCCCCAGCATTTT | CASMRRRSNQPQHF
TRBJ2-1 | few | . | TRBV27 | TGTGCCAGCAGTTTACGGGGGCCGAATTACAATGAGCAGTTCTTC | CASSLRGPNYNEQFF
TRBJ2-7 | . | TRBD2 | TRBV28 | TGTGCCAGCAGTTTACCCCCCGGGGGGACGGCCTACGAGCAGTACTTC | CASSLPPGGTAYEQYF
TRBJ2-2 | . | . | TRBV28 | TGTGCCAGCAGTCGGACTGCGAACACCGGGGAGCTGTTTTTT | CASSRTANTGELFF
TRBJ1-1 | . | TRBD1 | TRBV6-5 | TGTGCCAGCAGTTCCGGACAGGGTTTGAGTGAAGCTTTCTTT | CASSSGQGLSEAFF
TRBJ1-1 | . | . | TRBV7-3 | TGTGCCAGCAGCCCAGGGAGCGACACTGAAGCTTTCTTT | CASSPGSDTEAFF
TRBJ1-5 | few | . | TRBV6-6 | TGTGCCAGCAGTTACCCATCCACAGGAATCAATCAGCCCCAGCATTTT | CASSYPSTGINQPQHF
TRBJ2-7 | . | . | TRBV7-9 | TGTGCCAGCAGCTTATCAGGGCTCCTCGAGCAGTACTTC | CASSLSGLLEQYF